These 27 T cell receptor beta chains were sequenced from one sample in a study of blood T cell repertoires in COVID-19 (dated by TCRdb to 2018 to 2020). Library preparation was by the immunoSEQ multiplex PCR assay. TCRdb obtained this table from immuneACCESS and retained in-frame rearrangements with V and J assigned. These tables miss some clones; where compared with another copy, unresolved V genes account for less than half of the shortfall, and the remainder is unexplained. This sample gives more than 200,000 clones in total; roughly four fifths of them show up just once. The ten largest clones take up under 5% of the sample. Source material: peripheral blood. The receptors originated from a man in his fifties with active or convalescent COVID-19.

The rearrangement uses TRBV3-1 (or the pseudogene TRBV3-2) and TRBJ1-1; 7 nucleotides match TRBD1. The CDR3 is 15 residues long. V trimming: 2 bases; J trimming: 4 bases; junction bases outside the gene matches: 7. Looked up from germline, CDR1 is LGHDT and CDR2 is YNNKEL (reference sequence). CDR3 amino acids: CASSQTRGIGTEAFF. The CDR3, as DNA: TGTGCCAGCAGCCAAACCAGGGGGATTGGCACTGAAGCTTTCTTT.

The V and J genes are TRBV5-4 and TRBJ2-1; D is possibly TRBD1 (6 bases). Trimming cost V 0 bases and J 6 bases, with 16 bases left between them. Per germline, CDR1 SGHNT and CDR2 YYREEE (reference sequence). CDR3 length: 16 amino acids. The CDR3 DNA reads as TGTGCCAGCAGCTTGGATTTAAGCACAGGGACCAATGAGCAGTTCTTC. This encodes CASSLDLSTGTNEQFF. Drawing the rest from reference TRBV5-4 and TRBJ2-1, the complete variable domain is ETGVTQSPTHLIKTRGQQVTLRCSSQSGHNTVSWYQQALGQGPQFIFQYYREEENGRGNFPPRFSGLQFPNYSSELNVNALELDDSALYLCASSLDLSTGTNEQFFGPGTRLTVL.

The chain couples TRBV19 to TRBJ2-5, with 12 bases that match TRBD2. The CDR3 extends over 15 amino acids. J gave up 1 base and V 9 bases, and 6 bases lay outside the gene matches. Germline V gene data show CDR1 as LNHDA and CDR2 as SQIVND (reference sequence). CDR3 in amino acids: CASKTSGGRQETQYF. In DNA form, the CDR3 reads TGTGCCAGCAAGACTAGCGGGGGCCGCCAAGAGACCCAGTACTTC.

On this clone itself: Other nucleotide sequences from this sample produce the same CDR3. The V call is TRBV19, the J call TRBJ1-3, with 7 nucleotides matching TRBD1. V lost 11 bases to trimming and J lost 0 bases; unmatched junction nucleotides: 7. The CDR3 loop spans 14 amino acids. CDR1 LNHDA and CDR2 SQIVND come from the germline V gene (reference sequence). In DNA, the CDR3 is TGTGCCTCCCGGACAGGAGGCTCTGGAAACACCATATATTTT. Protein product: CASRTGGSGNTIYF.

The chain recombines TRBV9 with TRBJ2-2; D might be TRBD2 (5 bases). The CDR3 consists of 14 residues. Germline loops: CDR1 SGDLS, CDR2 YYNGEE. V dropped 3 bases and J dropped 5 bases, with 11 bases sitting between them. The CDR3 DNA follows: TGTGCCAGCAGCGGCTATAGCGAGACCGGGGAGCTGTTTTTT. Translation: CASSGYSETGELFF.

This clone came up a few times. The rearrangement links TRBV29-1 to TRBJ1-5, with TRBD1 matching over 10 bases. Germline trimming cut 7 bases from V and 4 bases from J; bases unmatched to any gene: 10. From germline, CDR1 is SQVTM and CDR2 ANQGSEA. CDR3 length: 15 residues. The CDR3 DNA is TGCAGCGCGACATTAGGACAGGGGGTAAATCAGCCCCAGCATTTT. Translated, it gives CSATLGQGVNQPQHF. Drawing the rest from reference TRBV29-1 and TRBJ1-5, the complete variable domain is SAVISQKPSRDICQRGTSLTIQCQVDSQVTMMFWYRQQPGQSLTLIATANQGSEATYESGFVIDKFPISRPNLTFSTLTVSNMSPEDSSIYLCSATLGQGVNQPQHFGDGTRLSIL.

The chain is built from TRBV28 and TRBJ1-6; 11 nucleotides match TRBD1. CDR1 and CDR2 from the germline V gene are MDHEN and SYDVKM. The CDR3 spans 15 residues. The J segment lost 6 bases and the V segment lost 5 bases, leaving 3 bases of the junction unmatched. DNA for the CDR3: TGTGCCAGCAGTGGGACAGGGGGGCCTAATTCACCCCTCCACTTT. Protein product: CASSGTGGPNSPLHF.

This rearrangement joins TRBV24-1 to TRBJ2-2; no reliable D call. The V gene lost 1 base and the J gene lost 5 bases, with 7 bases spanning the gap. CDR3 length equals 14 residues. CDR1 is KGHDR, CDR2 SFDVKD, per germline. The CDR3 DNA follows: TGTGCCACCAGTGATTTAGCGCGGACCGGGGAGCTGTTTTTT. It codes for CATSDLARTGELFF.

The chain joins TRBV5-6 to TRBJ1-5; TRBD1 is a possible D gene (5 bases). This CDR3 is built from 13 residues. Germline CDR1 reads SGHDT; CDR2 reads YYEEEE. Trimming took off 2 bases at V and 2 bases at J, with 5 bases between the two ends. The chain's CDR3 is CASSFRGNQPQHF. CDR3 nucleotides: TGTGCCAGCAGCTTCAGGGGCAATCAGCCCCAGCATTTT.

The chain employs TRBV10-3 and TRBJ1-5, with D maybe TRBD1 (6 bases). Germline V lookup: CDR1 ENHRY, CDR2 SYGVKD. Trimming removed 6 bases from V and 3 bases from J, with 12 bases in between. CDR3 size: 14 residues. This CDR3 is CAISVRQDNQPQHF. DNA for the CDR3: TGTGCCATCAGCGTTAGACAGGACAATCAGCCCCAGCATTTT.

This clone has only one observation. The V gene is TRBV5-4, the J gene TRBJ2-1; tentatively, D is TRBD2 (6 bases). This CDR3 has 15 residues. CDR1 and CDR2 from the germline V gene are SGHNT and YYREEE (reference sequence). V lost 2 bases and J lost 0, with 9 bases in between. As DNA, the CDR3 is TGTGCCAGCAGCTTAGGAGGGGCCTCCTACAATGAGCAGTTCTTC. The encoded protein is CASSLGGASYNEQFF. Complete variable domain (other parts from reference TRBV5-4 and TRBJ2-1): ETGVTQSPTHLIKTRGQQVTLRCSSQSGHNTVSWYQQALGQGPQFIFQYYREEENGRGNFPPRFSGLQFPNYSSELNVNALELDDSALYLCASSLGGASYNEQFFGPGTRLTVL.

The V call is TRBV5-1, the J call TRBJ1-2; TRBD1 aligns across 9 bases. The CDR3 length is 15 residues. Trimming removed 3 bases from V and 4 bases from J; junction bases left unmatched: 7. The germline gives CDR1 SGHRS, CDR2 YFSETQ. The CDR3 DNA is TGCGCCAGCAGCTCCGGGACAGGGAAAACCTATGGCTACACCTTC. This encodes CASSSGTGKTYGYTF.

As for this clone: The same CDR3 arises from other DNA sequences in this sample as well. The chain joins TRBV12-3 or TRBV12-4 to TRBJ1-3; D uncertain. The CDR3 totals 12 residues. The V and J ends lost 5 bases and 4 bases respectively, with 6 bases between them. The CDR3, as DNA: TGTGCCAGCAGTCCTCCGGGAAACACCATATATTTT. Its protein is CASSPPGNTIYF.

For this clone: The sample contains more than one DNA sequence encoding this CDR3. This chain links TRBV30 with TRBJ1-5; D remains ambiguous. V was shortened by 2 bases and J by 0 bases, with 8 bases between the two germline ends. The CDR3 has 14 residues. Germline CDR1 is GTSNPN and CDR2 is SVGIG (reference sequence). In nucleotides, the CDR3 is TGTGCCTGGAGTCCGGGTTATAGCAATCAGCCCCAGCATTTT. Its protein is CAWSPGYSNQPQHF.

This chain connects TRBV5-1 to TRBJ2-2; a possible D gene is TRBD2 (6 bases). V shed 0 bases and J shed 3 bases, with 18 bases lying between them. The CDR3 runs 18 residues. Per the germline V gene, CDR1 is SGHRS and CDR2 is YFSETQ. For the CDR3, the DNA is TGCGCCAGCAGCTTGGGTGCGGGGCCCTCCCGAGACACCGGGGAGCTGTTTTTT. Protein: CASSLGAGPSRDTGELFF. The full variable domain, in which reference TRBV5-1 and TRBJ2-2 provide the parts outside the CDR3, is KAGVTQTPRYLIKTRGQQVTLSCSPISGHRSVSWYQQTPGQGLQFLFEYFSETQRNKGNFPGRFSGRQFSNSRSEMNVSTLELGDSALYLCASSLGAGPSRDTGELFFGEGSRLTVL.

The CDR3 spells CASSRTGAPYNEQFF. CDR3 bases: TGTGCCAGCAGTCGTACAGGGGCCCCCTACAATGAGCAGTTCTTC. The chain joins TRBV28 to TRBJ2-1; 7 bases map to TRBD1. Germline lookup yields CDR1 MDHEN and CDR2 SYDVKM. The CDR3 totals 15 residues. The V and J ends lost 5 bases and 2 bases, in that order; junction bases with no gene match: 6.

This clone was seen just once. V is TRBV4-2 and J is TRBJ1-5, with D uncertain. V was clipped by 1 base and J by 6 bases, with 7 bases between them. This CDR3 region has 13 residues. Looked up from germline, CDR1 is LGHNA and CDR2 is YNFKEQ. DNA of the CDR3: TGTGCCAGCAGCCAAGGGTGGCTTCAGCCCCAGCATTTT. Amino acids: CASSQGWLQPQHF.

This clone was detected many times. V and J are TRBV3-1 (or the pseudogene TRBV3-2) and TRBJ2-1, with TRBD2 matching over 8 bases. Germline CDR1 LGHDT, CDR2 YNNKEL (reference sequence). The V gene end was trimmed by 6 bases and the J gene end by 0 bases; junction bases not matched to a gene: 7. This CDR3 comprises 16 residues. The CDR3 loop is CASSRRGARSYNEQFF. The CDR3 nucleotides are TGTGCCAGCAGTCGGCGGGGGGCTCGCTCCTACAATGAGCAGTTCTTC.

V usage is TRBV12-3 or TRBV12-4 and J usage is TRBJ1-2, with TRBD1 as a possible D gene (6 bases). This CDR3 has 13 amino acids. V was trimmed by 3 bases and J by 4 bases, leaving 9 bases between them. The CDR3 region is CASSFQGTYGYTF. The CDR3 nucleotides are TGTGCCAGCAGTTTCCAGGGGACCTATGGCTACACCTTC.

V and J are TRBV11-3 and TRBJ2-6, with 8 bases that match TRBD2. The CDR3 is made up of 15 amino acids. Germline-derived CDR1 and CDR2 are SGHNT and YENEEA. Trimming removed 5 bases from V and 4 bases from J; junction bases left unmatched: 4. The DNA of the CDR3 is TGTGCCAGCAGCCCGGGGGGGGCCGGGGCCAACGTCCTGACTTTC. Translation: CASSPGGAGANVLTF.

This clone was seen a few times. The V and J genes are TRBV4-2 and TRBJ1-3; a weak D match, TRBD1 (6 bases). V lost 4 bases and J 2 bases, leaving 15 bases between the germline ends. This CDR3 contains 16 residues. Germline-derived CDR1 and CDR2 are LGHNA and YNFKEQ. CDR3 region: CASSLTTGTTGNTIYF. The CDR3 DNA follows: TGTGCCAGCAGCCTAACCACAGGGACTACTGGAAACACCATATATTTT.

The genes are TRBV19 and TRBJ1-1, with D perhaps TRBD1 (6 bases). From germline, CDR1 is LNHDA and CDR2 SQIVND (reference sequence). V was cut by 0 bases and J by 6 bases, with 11 bases left in between. CDR3 length: 14 residues. The CDR3 sequence is CASSIEIRGSEAFF. CDR3 coding DNA: TGTGCCAGTAGTATAGAAATTAGGGGGTCTGAAGCTTTCTTT.

The chain has TRBV12-3 or TRBV12-4 and TRBJ2-1; possibly TRBD1 for D (6 bases). CDR3 length equals 13 residues. Trimming shortened V by 10 bases and J by 6 bases, and 16 bases separated the two germline ends. The CDR3 DNA follows: TGTGCCACACGTAGGGGGATTAGCAATGAGCAGTTCTTC. Amino acid sequence: CATRRGISNEQFF.

V is TRBV3-1 (or the pseudogene TRBV3-2) and J is TRBJ1-4; D gene unclear. In germline, CDR1 is LGHDT, CDR2 YNNKEL (reference sequence). The CDR3 has 16 residues. Trimming pared 0 bases from V and 0 bases from J, leaving 8 bases between. CDR3: CASSQESIATNEKLFF. The CDR3 bases are TGTGCCAGCAGCCAAGAAAGCATCGCAACTAATGAAAAACTGTTTTTT.

In this sample, this clone turned up once. V is TRBV6-6 and J is TRBJ1-2, with TRBD1 as a possible D gene (5 bases). There are 14 residues in the CDR3. V shed 6 bases and J shed 8 bases, with 19 bases lying between them. The germline CDR1 and CDR2 sequences are MNHNY and SVGAGI (reference sequence). The CDR3 DNA sequence: TGTGCCAGCAGGCCCACACCAGGGTTTGCGGGCTACACCTTC. This codes for CASRPTPGFAGYTF.

The rearrangement uses TRBV19 and TRBJ1-2; 8 nucleotides line up with TRBD1. The CDR3 covers 15 residues. Germline trimming cut 5 bases from V and 6 bases from J; bases unmatched to any gene: 11. CDR1 and CDR2 (germline): LNHDA, SQIVND (reference sequence). The CDR3 protein is CASSGRTGWENGYTF. The CDR3 region has the DNA TGTGCCAGTAGTGGAAGGACAGGGTGGGAGAATGGCTACACCTTC. Using reference TRBV19 and TRBJ1-2 for the parts outside the CDR3, the full variable domain is DGGITQSPKYLFRKEGQNVTLSCEQNLNHDAMYWYRQDPGQGLRLIYYSQIVNDFQKGDIAEGYSVSREKKESFPLTVTSAQKNPTAFYLCASSGRTGWENGYTFGSGTRLTVV.

The chain is built from TRBV27 and TRBJ2-1; 7 bases line up with TRBD1. V lost 0 bases and J lost 4; bases outside the gene matches: 3. Germline lookup yields CDR1 MNHEY and CDR2 SMNVEV (reference sequence). The CDR3 contains 15 residues. CDR3 in DNA: TGTGCCAGCAGTTTATCGAAACAGGGGTACAATGAGCAGTTCTTC. It translates to CASSLSKQGYNEQFF.